Listed here are 32 T cell receptor beta chains from one sample, sequenced in a study of shared clonotypes between healthy human individuals (dated by TCRdb to 2020 to 2021). Receptor amplification or capture employed the immunoSEQ multiplex PCR assay. Here the immuneACCESS table is served through TCRdb, limited to in-frame sequences with V and J called. Missing clones are a known gap in these copies; in checked studies unresolved V genes cover under half, and the rest lacks a known reason. A total of approximately 1.5 million clones appear in this sample, approximately 98.5% of them only once. Approximately 0.4% of the sample is taken by the ten largest. Sequenced material: naive CD4+ T cells sorted from blood. In light of the paper, this sample's cell subset or site label describes: CD45RA+ positively selected. Receptors originate from a man between 25 and 39 years old in good health.

The genes are TRBV4-3 and TRBJ2-1, with D possibly being TRBD2 (5 bases). The germline gives CDR1 LGHNA, CDR2 YSLEER. Deletions cut 2 bases from V and 7 bases from J, with 9 bases between. The CDR3 spans 13 residues. CDR3 coding DNA: TGCGCCAGCAGCCAACCCACGGGAAATGAGCAGTTCTTC. Its protein is CASSQPTGNEQFF.

The chain carries TRBV7-8 and TRBJ2-2; 8 bases map to TRBD2. J lost 5 bases, V lost 1 base, and 3 bases had no gene match. The germline V gene encodes CDR1 SGHVS and CDR2 FQNEAQ. The CDR3 runs 15 residues. The CDR3 DNA is TGTGCCAGCAGCTTAGGGACTAGCAGGACCGGGGAGCTGTTTTTT. Translated: CASSLGTSRTGELFF. Filled out from reference TRBV7-8 and TRBJ2-2, the complete variable domain reads GAGVSQSPRYKVAKRGQDVALRCDPISGHVSLFWYQQALGQGPEFLTYFQNEAQLDKSGLPSDRFFAERPEGSVSTLKIQRTQQEDSAVYLCASSLGTSRTGELFFGEGSRLTVL.

As to this clone: At one of its ends the junction is not consistent with the germline gene, which may arise from a read error. The chain joins TRBV18 to TRBJ2-3, with 8 bases matching TRBD1. The CDR3 contains 14 residues. The germline CDR1 and CDR2 sequences are KGHSH and LQKENI. CDR3 DNA sequence: TGTGCCAGCACACCGGGACAGGGCACAGATACGCAGTATTTT. Translated, it gives CASTPGQGTDTQYF.

This chain connects TRBV4-2 to TRBJ2-1; 8 nucleotides line up with TRBD2. CDR1 is LGHNA, CDR2 YNFKEQ, per germline. The CDR3 extends over 15 amino acids. Unmatched junction bases numbered 5, after V lost 0 bases and J lost 7 bases. CDR3 in amino acids: CASSQDPREGNEQFF. The CDR3 coding sequence is TGTGCCAGCAGCCAAGATCCACGGGAGGGGAATGAGCAGTTCTTC.

The chain couples TRBV11-2 to TRBJ1-2, with D perhaps matching TRBD1 (5 bases). The germline V and J ends were trimmed by 1 base and 3 bases, with 9 bases remaining between them. This CDR3 is built from 14 residues. CDR1 is SGHAT, CDR2 FQNNGV, per germline. The CDR3 nucleotides are TGTGCCAGCAGCTTAGTGCGAGGGGACTATGGCTACACCTTC. Translation gives CASSLVRGDYGYTF.

This clone appeared once. The J gene is TRBJ1-3, the V gene TRBV29-1; D possibly corresponds to TRBD1 (6 bases). The CDR3 loop spans 13 amino acids. Germline V gene sequence: CDR1 SQVTM, CDR2 ANQGSEA. V was shortened by 4 bases and J by 3 bases, with 10 bases between the two germline ends. The CDR3 DNA follows: TGCAGCGTTGTCACAGGGTATGGAAACACCATATATTTT. Its protein is CSVVTGYGNTIYF.

The rearrangement uses TRBV5-6 and TRBJ2-1, with 7 bases fitting TRBD2. CDR1 is SGHDT and CDR2 is YYEEEE in the germline V gene. This CDR3 comprises 15 residues. V lost 0 bases and J lost 9; bases outside the gene matches: 9. The CDR3 sequence: CASSLAPAGVTEQFF. The CDR3 DNA follows: TGTGCCAGCAGCTTGGCTCCGGCGGGAGTCACTGAGCAGTTCTTC. The full variable domain, its missing parts supplied by reference TRBV5-6 and TRBJ2-1, is DAGVTQSPTHLIKTRGQQVTLRCSPKSGHDTVSWYQQALGQGPQFIFQYYEEEERQRGNFPDRFSGHQFPNYSSELNVNALLLGDSALYLCASSLAPAGVTEQFFGPGTRLTVL.

CDR3 DNA sequence: TGCGCCAGCAGCTCCGGGGGACCCCAGGCTGGCTACACCTTC. Translating gives CASSSGGPQAGYTF. V usage is TRBV5-1 and J usage is TRBJ1-2; a weak D match, TRBD1 (5 bases). With 3 bases removed from V and 7 bases from J, the gap between germline ends came to 16 bases. The CDR3 sequence is 14 residues long. Germline CDR1 is SGHRS and CDR2 is YFSETQ.

This chain joins TRBV28 and TRBJ1-1, with a weak D call TRBD1 (5 bases). The germline gives CDR1 MDHEN, CDR2 SYDVKM. Trimming stripped 10 bases from V and 4 bases from J, with 19 bases between. This CDR3 region has 14 residues. The CDR3 region is CAIRGRVVSTEAFF. The CDR3 DNA follows: TGTGCCATTAGGGGCAGGGTGGTGAGCACTGAAGCTTTCTTT.

This clone was seen a single time. The J gene is TRBJ2-1, the V gene TRBV5-1, with D possibly TRBD2 on 6 matching bases. The CDR3 sequence is 15 residues long. Germline lookup yields CDR1 SGHRS and CDR2 YFSETQ. Trimming pared 3 bases from V and 7 bases from J, leaving 17 bases between. The DNA for the CDR3 is TGCGCCAGCAGCTCGGGACTGGTATCGATGAATGAGCAGTTCTTC. As protein: CASSSGLVSMNEQFF.

Comments on this clone: This CDR3 is also generated by other DNA sequences in the sample. This sequence joins TRBV7-2 and TRBJ2-1; D assignment may be TRBD1 or TRBD2 (5 bases each). CDR3 length equals 14 residues. Trimming shortened V by 5 bases and J by 0 bases, and 8 bases separated the two germline ends. CDR1 is SGHTA, CDR2 FQGNSA, per germline. CDR3 nucleotides: TGTGCCAGCAGCCCAGGGAGCTCCTACAATGAGCAGTTCTTC. Encoded protein: CASSPGSSYNEQFF. Full variable domain (remainder filled in from reference TRBV7-2 and TRBJ2-1): GAGVSQSPSNKVTEKGKDVELRCDPISGHTALYWYRQSLGQGLEFLIYFQGNSAPDKSGLPSDRFSAERTGGSVSTLTIQRTQQEDSAVYLCASSPGSSYNEQFFGPGTRLTVL.

This chain uses TRBV28 with TRBJ2-1, with D unclear. This CDR3 spans 13 amino acids. From germline, CDR1 is MDHEN and CDR2 SYDVKM. Trimming took 2 bases from V and 4 from J, leaving 6 bases between them. The CDR3 DNA reads TGTGCCAGCAGTTTAGACGTGTACAATGAGCAGTTCTTC. This gives the protein CASSLDVYNEQFF. Full variable domain (missing parts from reference TRBV28 and TRBJ2-1): DVKVTQSSRYLVKRTGEKVFLECVQDMDHENMFWYRQDPGLGLRLIYFSYDVKMKEKGDIPEGYSVSREKKERFSLILESASTNQTSMYLCASSLDVYNEQFFGPGTRLTVL.

The chain joins TRBV7-2 to TRBJ2-7, with 12 bases aligning to TRBD1. CDR1 SGHTA and CDR2 FQGNSA come from the germline V gene. There are 18 residues in the CDR3. The V gene end was trimmed by 4 bases and the J gene end by 3 bases; junction bases not matched to a gene: 13. The CDR3 coding sequence is TGTGCCAGCAGCTCGCCGGGACAGGGGGCCCCTCCCGTCTACGAGCAGTACTTC. Amino acid sequence: CASSSPGQGAPPVYEQYF.

The chain uses TRBV2 and TRBJ2-3; a possible D gene is TRBD1 (5 bases). Germline-derived CDR1 and CDR2 are SNHLY and FYNNEI. The ends were cut back, 11 bases at V and 0 bases at J, with 15 bases in the middle. The length of the CDR3 is 14 residues. The CDR3 reads CASLAGQSTDTQYF. The DNA for the CDR3 is TGTGCCTCCCTCGCAGGGCAAAGCACAGATACGCAGTATTTT.

The V gene is TRBV9, the J gene TRBJ2-1; D gene uncertain. Germline CDR1 is SGDLS and CDR2 is YYNGEE. Trimming took 1 base from V and 5 from J, leaving 10 bases between them. The CDR3 loop spans 14 amino acids. CDR3 sequence: CASSVRIKNNEQFF. The CDR3 bases are TGTGCCAGCAGCGTACGCATAAAGAACAATGAGCAGTTCTTC.

The chain is built from TRBV9 and TRBJ2-1; D could derive from TRBD1 or TRBD2 (5 bases each). In germline, CDR1 is SGDLS, CDR2 YYNGEE. The ends were cut back, 4 bases at V and 4 bases at J, with 27 bases in the middle. This CDR3 spans 19 amino acids. The CDR3 region is CASSRDGSDFSLKYNEQFF. The CDR3 nucleotides read TGTGCCAGCAGCAGGGACGGAAGTGACTTTTCCCTAAAATACAATGAGCAGTTCTTC.

The rearrangement joins TRBV7-9 to TRBJ2-2; 11 nucleotides agree with TRBD2. The CDR3 runs to 17 residues. Per germline, CDR1 SEHNR and CDR2 FQNEAQ (reference sequence). V shed 3 bases and J 6 bases; nucleotides not matched to a gene: 9. Here the CDR3 reads CASSFRPLSGRAGELFF. In nucleotides, the CDR3 is TGTGCCAGCAGCTTCCGCCCTCTTAGCGGGAGGGCCGGGGAGCTGTTTTTT.

To note about this clone: Other DNA sequences in this specimen translate into the identical CDR3. J is TRBJ2-1 and V is TRBV5-1, with TRBD2 matching over 13 bases. The germline V gene has CDR1 SGHRS and CDR2 YFSETQ. This CDR3 region has 15 residues. After removal of 4 bases from V and 4 bases from J, the junction contained 2 bases not matched to a gene. The DNA of the CDR3 is TGCGCCAGCAGCCCGGGACTAGCGGGGTACAATGAGCAGTTCTTC. Encoded protein: CASSPGLAGYNEQFF.

Only one count was recorded for this clone. V is TRBV10-3 and J is TRBJ1-2; 9 positions agree with TRBD1. The CDR3 length is 15 residues. Germline assignment: CDR1 ENHRY and CDR2 SYGVKD. The trim removed 6 bases at V and 4 bases at J, leaving 9 bases unmatched. CDR3 DNA: TGTGCCATCAGCTTTCCGGGACAGGGATCCTATGGCTACACCTTC. It translates to CAISFPGQGSYGYTF.

The V gene is TRBV25-1, the J gene TRBJ2-7; D possibly matches TRBD1 or TRBD2 (6 bases each). Germline V lookup: CDR1 MGHDK, CDR2 SYGVNS. Trimming pared 4 bases from V and 4 bases from J, leaving 17 bases between. The CDR3 is 15 amino acids. Here the CDR3 reads CASSGGAHSRYEQYF. The DNA of the CDR3 is TGTGCCAGCAGTGGGGGGGCGCATAGTCGTTACGAGCAGTACTTC.

The rearrangement uses TRBV7-9 and TRBJ2-1; 9 bases are shared with TRBD2. The CDR3 has 16 residues. Losses at the gene ends were 5 bases for V and 0 bases for J; bases not matched to a gene: 5. CDR1 is SEHNR, CDR2 FQNEAQ, per germline (reference sequence). CDR3 sequence reads: CASSPRTSASYNEQFF. CDR3 coding DNA: TGTGCCAGCAGCCCACGGACTAGCGCCTCCTACAATGAGCAGTTCTTC.

The chain carries TRBV5-1 and TRBJ1-3; D uncertain. The CDR3 length is 16 residues. V gave up 2 bases and J gave up 1 base, with 13 bases separating them. CDR1 and CDR2 from the germline V gene are SGHRS and YFSETQ. The CDR3 nucleotides are TGCGCCAGCAGCTTTCTCGCCGGACCTTCTGGAAACACCATATATTTT. Protein sequence: CASSFLAGPSGNTIYF.

This chain uses TRBV29-1 with TRBJ2-7, with 7 bases identical to TRBD1. With V trimmed by 6 bases and J by 4 bases, 9 bases remained unmatched. This CDR3 is 13 amino acids long. From germline, CDR1 is SQVTM and CDR2 ANQGSEA. Here the CDR3 reads CSVAGTVRYEQYF. DNA of the CDR3: TGCAGCGTCGCCGGGACAGTCAGGTACGAGCAGTACTTC.

The chain uses TRBV5-1 and TRBJ2-5, with D possibly matching TRBD1 (5 bases). The CDR3 is 16 residues long. V lost 0 bases and J 5 bases, leaving 17 bases between the germline ends. Germline-derived CDR1 and CDR2 are SGHRS and YFSETQ. CDR3: CASSLALGLGMETQYF. DNA of the CDR3: TGCGCCAGCAGCTTGGCCCTGGGGCTTGGGATGGAGACCCAGTACTTC. Complete variable domain (other parts from reference TRBV5-1 and TRBJ2-5): KAGVTQTPRYLIKTRGQQVTLSCSPISGHRSVSWYQQTPGQGLQFLFEYFSETQRNKGNFPGRFSGRQFSNSRSEMNVSTLELGDSALYLCASSLALGLGMETQYFGPGTRLLVL.

The chain employs TRBV28 and TRBJ2-1; D may be TRBD2 (5 bases). Per the germline V gene, CDR1 is MDHEN and CDR2 is SYDVKM. The CDR3 is 14 amino acids. V lost 2 bases, J lost 5 bases, and 10 bases lay in between. The chain's CDR3 is CASSLKGVDNEQFF. The CDR3 region has the DNA TGTGCCAGCAGTTTAAAGGGAGTAGACAATGAGCAGTTCTTC.

The rearrangement uses TRBV6-6 and TRBJ1-4; D is possibly TRBD1 (6 bases). The germline V and J ends were trimmed by 5 bases and 9 bases, with 10 bases remaining between them. CDR1 MNHNY and CDR2 SVGAGI come from the germline V gene (reference sequence). This CDR3 has 12 residues. The CDR3 DNA is TGTGCCAGCAGTCCCGGGACAAAAAAACTGTTTTTT. It is translated as CASSPGTKKLFF.

The V gene is TRBV9, the J gene TRBJ1-1; D might be TRBD1 (5 bases). CDR3 length: 13 amino acids. Trimming took 4 bases from V and 5 from J, leaving 12 bases between them. Germline V gives CDR1 SGDLS, CDR2 YYNGEE. CDR3 sequence: CASSPQGWTEAFF. The CDR3 bases are TGTGCCAGCAGCCCTCAGGGTTGGACTGAAGCTTTCTTT.

This clone was detected once. This same CDR3 is encoded by further DNA sequences in the sample. J is TRBJ1-5 and V is TRBV2; TRBD1 aligns across 7 bases. Germline trimming cut 4 bases from V and 7 bases from J; bases unmatched to any gene: 4. The CDR3 sequence is 13 residues long. The germline V gene encodes CDR1 SNHLY and CDR2 FYNNEI. For the CDR3, the DNA is TGTGCCAGCAGTGGACAGGGCTCGCAGCCCCAGCATTTT. Its protein is CASSGQGSQPQHF.

The gene calls are TRBV6-6 and TRBJ2-4; D possibly uses TRBD1 or TRBD2 (5 bases each). CDR1 is MNHNY, CDR2 SVGAGI, per germline (reference sequence). V shed 5 bases and J shed 9 bases, with 8 bases lying between them. The CDR3 is 11 amino acids. The CDR3 here is CASSPGPIQYF. The DNA for the CDR3 is TGTGCCAGCAGTCCGGGGCCCATTCAGTACTTC.

A remark on this clone: The same CDR3 also results from other DNA sequences found in this sample. This sequence joins TRBV5-1 and TRBJ2-5; possibly TRBD2 for D (6 bases). This CDR3 has 14 amino acids. The germline gives CDR1 SGHRS, CDR2 YFSETQ. The V end was cut by 0 bases, the J end by 1 base, with 7 bases between. The CDR3 coding sequence is TGCGCCAGCAGCTTGGAAGCGGGCCAAGAGACCCAGTACTTC. Its protein is CASSLEAGQETQYF.

This clone was seen just once. The chain's CDR3 is CASRKDGFGGNTIYF. In DNA, the CDR3 is TGCGCCAGCAGAAAGGACGGGTTCGGAGGAAACACCATATATTTT. The genes are TRBV5-1 and TRBJ1-3; D unresolved. CDR1 is SGHRS, CDR2 YFSETQ, per germline. CDR3 length: 15 amino acids. Trimming took off 5 bases at V and 4 bases at J, with 16 bases between the two ends.

This sequence joins TRBV6-5 and TRBJ2-7, with TRBD1 matching 10 bases. Germline CDR1 and CDR2: MNHEY and SVGAGI. This CDR3 spans 15 amino acids. V lost 6 bases and J lost 1; bases outside the gene matches: 6. CDR3: CASRPRDRGSYEQYF. DNA of the CDR3: TGTGCCAGCAGACCTAGGGACAGGGGATCCTACGAGCAGTACTTC.